The source of this T cell receptor (beta chain) is a study of beta chain features in type 1 diabetes. General observations from the study: Patients with Type 1 diabetes showed moderately but significantly shorter TCRB CDR3s in all four CD4+ subsets. Patients' naive, central memory and Treg TCRB repertoires seemed closer to one another than those of healthy donors.

This clone has more than one count but fewer than ten. Its specificity is not known. Germline-derived CDR1 and CDR2 are SGHDN and FVKESK. V was clipped by 2 bases and J by 7 bases; unmatched bases: 7. The CDR3 is 16 residues long. The whole isolated RNA underwent reverse transcription, so sequencing captured expressed TCRB transcripts. The table came from immunoSEQ multiplex PCR; TCRdb's copy has only in-frame clones and leaves some out. The table records some 160,000 clones, roughly 9% of them present only once. This TCR was recovered from a woman aged 25 to 45 with type 1 diabetes. The specimen sequenced was central memory CD4+ T cells from blood. The chain is built from TRBV14 and TRBJ2-1, with TRBD2 identical over 11 bases. The CDR3 spells CASSQSGLAGGNEQFF. In DNA form, the CDR3 reads TGTGCCAGCAGCCAATCTGGACTAGCGGGCGGTAATGAGCAGTTCTTC.